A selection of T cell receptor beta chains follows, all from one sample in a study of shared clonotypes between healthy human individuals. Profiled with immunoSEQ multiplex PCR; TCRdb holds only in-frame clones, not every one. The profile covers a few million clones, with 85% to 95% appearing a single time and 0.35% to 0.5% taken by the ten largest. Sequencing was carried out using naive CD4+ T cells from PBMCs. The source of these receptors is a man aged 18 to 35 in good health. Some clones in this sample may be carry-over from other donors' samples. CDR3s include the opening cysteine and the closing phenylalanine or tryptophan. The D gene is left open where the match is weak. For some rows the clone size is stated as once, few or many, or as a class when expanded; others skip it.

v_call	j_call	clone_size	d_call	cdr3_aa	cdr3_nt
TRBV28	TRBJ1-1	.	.	CASSLSATEAFF	TGTGCCAGCAGTTTATCGGCCACTGAAGCTTTCTTT
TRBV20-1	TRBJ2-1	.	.	CSAAQTNEQFF	TGCAGTGCTGCCCAGACCAATGAGCAGTTCTTC
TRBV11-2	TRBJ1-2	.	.	CASSRGLPYGYTF	TGTGCCAGCAGCCGGGGACTGCCCTATGGCTACACCTTC
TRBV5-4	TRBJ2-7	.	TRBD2	CASSGDGGLAGSYEQYF	TGTGCCAGCAGCGGGGACGGTGGACTAGCGGGAAGCTACGAGCAGTACTTC
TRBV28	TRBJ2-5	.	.	CASSFLSFISQETQYF	TGTGCCAGCAGTTTTCTTTCCTTCATCTCTCAAGAGACCCAGTACTTC
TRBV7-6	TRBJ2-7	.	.	CASSPAGGWYEQYF	TGTGCCAGCAGCCCAGCCGGGGGATGGTACGAGCAGTACTTC
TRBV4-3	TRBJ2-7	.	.	CASSQGAGSYEQYF	TGCGCCAGCAGCCAAGGGGCAGGCTCCTACGAGCAGTACTTC
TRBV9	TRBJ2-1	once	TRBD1	CASSDRRQGAYNEQFF	TGTGCCAGCAGCGACCGCCGACAGGGAGCGTACAATGAGCAGTTCTTC
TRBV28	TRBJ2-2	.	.	CASSPLGGQNTGELFF	TGTGCCAGCAGTCCCCTGGGGGGGCAGAACACCGGGGAGCTGTTTTTT
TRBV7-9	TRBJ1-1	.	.	CASSQGEGTEAFF	TGTGCCAGCAGCCAAGGGGAGGGCACTGAAGCTTTCTTT